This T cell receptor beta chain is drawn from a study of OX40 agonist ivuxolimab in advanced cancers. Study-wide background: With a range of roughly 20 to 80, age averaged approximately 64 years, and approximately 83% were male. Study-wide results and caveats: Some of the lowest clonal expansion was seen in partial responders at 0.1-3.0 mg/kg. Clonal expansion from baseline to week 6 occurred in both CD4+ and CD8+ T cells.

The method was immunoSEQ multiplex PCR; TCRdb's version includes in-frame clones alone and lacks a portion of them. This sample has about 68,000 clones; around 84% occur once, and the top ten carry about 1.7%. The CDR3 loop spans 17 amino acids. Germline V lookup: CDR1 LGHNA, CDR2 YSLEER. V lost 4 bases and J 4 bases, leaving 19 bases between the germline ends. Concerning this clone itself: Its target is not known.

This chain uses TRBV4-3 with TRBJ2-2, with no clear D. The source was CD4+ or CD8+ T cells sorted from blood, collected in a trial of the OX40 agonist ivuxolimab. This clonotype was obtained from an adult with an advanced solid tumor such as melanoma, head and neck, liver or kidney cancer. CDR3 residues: CASSPYLGRTGTGELFF. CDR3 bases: TGCGCCAGCAGCCCCTACCTGGGTCGTACCGGCACCGGGGAGCTGTTTTTT.